Listed here are 23 T cell receptor beta chains from one sample, sequenced in a study of OX40 agonist ivuxolimab in advanced cancers. Assay used: immunoSEQ multiplex PCR; TCRdb lists only in-frame clones, some missing. The sample yields tens of thousands of clones, over 65% seen once. This material consisted of CD4+ or CD8+ T cells sorted from blood, taken in a trial of the OX40 agonist ivuxolimab. The receptors were gathered from an adult with an advanced solid tumor such as melanoma, head and neck, liver or kidney cancer.

The genes are TRBV5-4 and TRBJ2-3; D is ambiguous. The CDR3 is made up of 15 amino acids. Trimming stripped 4 bases from V and 0 bases from J, with 12 bases between. CDR1 SGHNT and CDR2 YYREEE come from the germline V gene (reference sequence). The CDR3 nucleotides read TGTGCCAGCAGCCCACGAGGTTTTAGCACAGATACGCAGTATTTT. It encodes CASSPRGFSTDTQYF.

This sequence joins TRBV6-5 and TRBJ1-1; tentative D call: TRBD1 (5 bases). The CDR3 totals 14 residues. Germline CDR1 reads MNHEY; CDR2 reads SVGAGI. V gave up 5 bases and J gave up 3 bases, with 13 bases separating them. The CDR3 DNA reads TGTGCCAGCAGTCCGGTCAGGGCGGACACTGAAGCTTTCTTT. Translation gives CASSPVRADTEAFF.

The V gene is TRBV27, the J gene TRBJ1-4, with a possible D match to TRBD1 (6 bases). In germline, CDR1 is MNHEY, CDR2 SMNVEV (reference sequence). Trimming removed 6 bases at V and 7 bases at J, with 15 bases between. The CDR3 consists of 14 residues. CDR3 nucleotide sequence: TGTGCCAGCAGGGTTGGGAGGGGGAGTGAAAAACTGTTTTTT. This codes for CASRVGRGSEKLFF.

This clone was found a few times. This sequence joins TRBV19 and TRBJ2-1; 10 positions agree with TRBD1. The CDR3 has 15 residues. The trim removed 3 bases at V and 7 bases at J, leaving 6 bases unmatched. CDR1 is LNHDA, CDR2 SQIVND, per germline (reference sequence). The CDR3, as DNA: TGTGCCAGTAGTATCGGGACAGGGGCAAGGAATGAGCAGTTCTTC. Translating it yields CASSIGTGARNEQFF. Looking up the rest from reference TRBV19 and TRBJ2-1 gives the full variable domain: DGGITQSPKYLFRKEGQNVTLSCEQNLNHDAMYWYRQDPGQGLRLIYYSQIVNDFQKGDIAEGYSVSREKKESFPLTVTSAQKNPTAFYLCASSIGTGARNEQFFGPGTRLTVL.

This clone was detected only a few times. Other DNA sequences in the same sample also yield this CDR3. This sequence joins TRBV7-9 and TRBJ1-1; perhaps TRBD1 as D (6 bases). The length of the CDR3 is 14 residues. The V end was cut by 5 bases, the J end by 0 bases, with 10 bases between. Germline V CDR1 and CDR2: SEHNR, FQNEAQ (reference sequence). For the CDR3, the DNA is TGTGCCAGCAGCCTAGGGGGGATGAACACTGAAGCTTTCTTT. Its translation is CASSLGGMNTEAFF.

The V call is TRBV7-2, the J call TRBJ2-1, with a possible D match to TRBD2 (7 bases). The CDR3 runs 15 residues. Trimming took 0 bases from V and 3 from J, leaving 9 bases between them. Germline loops: CDR1 SGHTA, CDR2 FQGNSA. The CDR3 DNA reads as TGTGCCAGCAGCTTAGCCGGGGGGCTCTACAATGAGCAGTTCTTC. Its translation is CASSLAGGLYNEQFF.

The chain couples TRBV10-2 to TRBJ2-7; TRBD1 agrees at 9 bases. This CDR3 spans 13 amino acids. Germline CDR1 reads WSHSY; CDR2 reads SAAADI. V lost 6 bases to trimming and J lost 7 bases; unmatched junction nucleotides: 7. The CDR3 DNA is TGCGCCAGCAGGGGACAGGGAGTTGGGGAGCAGTACTTC. Translating gives CASRGQGVGEQYF.

This clone was seen only a few times. The rearrangement links TRBV11-3 to TRBJ1-2, with a weak D call TRBD1 (6 bases). This CDR3 is built from 15 residues. The germline V gene encodes CDR1 SGHNT and CDR2 YENEEA. V gave up 3 bases and J gave up 1 base, with 12 bases separating them. DNA of the CDR3: TGTGCCAGCAGCTTGCCGGGACACCTTAACTATGGCTACACCTTC. Translated, it gives CASSLPGHLNYGYTF. The full variable domain, with the rest looked up from reference TRBV11-3 and TRBJ1-2, is EAGVVQSPRYKIIEKKQPVAFWCNPISGHNTLYWYLQNLGQGPELLIRYENEEAVDDSQLPKDRFSAERLKGVDSTLKIQPAELGDSAVYLCASSLPGHLNYGYTFGSGTRLTVV.

The V gene is TRBV5-1, the J gene TRBJ1-6; no reliable D call. The V gene lost 1 base and the J gene lost 0 bases, with 8 bases spanning the gap. The CDR3 contains 16 residues. Germline V gene lookup returns CDR1 SGHRS and CDR2 YFSETQ. DNA of the CDR3: TGCGCCAGCAGCTTGAACAGTGGCTCCTATAATTCACCCCTCCACTTT. Translating it yields CASSLNSGSYNSPLHF. The full variable domain, its missing parts supplied by reference TRBV5-1 and TRBJ1-6, is KAGVTQTPRYLIKTRGQQVTLSCSPISGHRSVSWYQQTPGQGLQFLFEYFSETQRNKGNFPGRFSGRQFSNSRSEMNVSTLELGDSALYLCASSLNSGSYNSPLHFGNGTRLTVT.

The chain combines TRBV6-6 with TRBJ1-2, with D uncertain. The germline V and J ends were trimmed by 7 bases and 8 bases, with 20 bases remaining between them. The CDR3 contains 14 residues. The V gene's germline CDR1 is MNHNY and CDR2 SVGAGI (reference sequence). The DNA for the CDR3 is TGTGCCAGCAATCCCCCTACCGGGAGTGAAGGCTACACCTTC. Translated, it gives CASNPPTGSEGYTF.

The chain combines TRBV10-3 with TRBJ1-1, with D tentatively TRBD1 (6 bases). Germline V gives CDR1 ENHRY, CDR2 SYGVKD. There are 13 residues in the CDR3. Trimming took off 3 bases at V and 2 bases at J, with 7 bases between the two ends. The DNA for the CDR3 is TGTGCCATCAGTGAACAGGGAAACACTGAAGCTTTCTTT. It translates to CAISEQGNTEAFF.

The chain recombines TRBV9 with TRBJ1-2, with TRBD1 matching over 7 bases. The germline CDR1 and CDR2 sequences are SGDLS and YYNGEE. J was trimmed by 2 bases and V by 6 bases; bases with no gene match: 4. This CDR3 contains 13 residues. Here the CDR3 DNA reads TGTGCCAGCACCCGGGACAGAAACTATGGCTACACCTTC. Protein product: CASTRDRNYGYTF.

The chain is built from TRBV7-2 and TRBJ1-1; D is undetermined. V was trimmed by 1 base and J by 1 base, leaving 7 bases between them. The CDR3 has 14 amino acids. Germline CDR1 SGHTA, CDR2 FQGNSA. CDR3 in amino acids: CASSLGGTNTEAFF. The DNA of the CDR3 is TGTGCCAGCAGCTTAGGGGGAACGAACACTGAAGCTTTCTTT.

There are a few counts of this clone. The chain carries TRBV5-1 and TRBJ2-1; TRBD1 is a possible D gene (6 bases). The V gene lost 3 bases and the J gene lost 6 bases, with 19 bases spanning the gap. There are 16 residues in the CDR3. The V gene's germline CDR1 is SGHRS and CDR2 YFSETQ. CDR3 amino acids: CASSSGDTYWVNEQFF. The CDR3 DNA is TGCGCCAGCAGCTCCGGGGACACCTACTGGGTCAATGAGCAGTTCTTC.

The chain employs TRBV11-3 and TRBJ2-7; D perhaps matches TRBD2 (5 bases). Germline V gene lookup returns CDR1 SGHNT and CDR2 YENEEA. This CDR3 has 12 residues. V was pared by 5 bases and J by 5 bases, with 10 bases between. Here the CDR3 reads CASSGPGNEQYF. As DNA, the CDR3 is TGTGCCAGCAGCGGCCCGGGGAACGAGCAGTACTTC.

This rearrangement joins TRBV5-4 to TRBJ1-2, with 8 bases that match TRBD1. Germline V gene lookup returns CDR1 SGHNT and CDR2 YYREEE (reference sequence). CDR3 length: 14 amino acids. J lost 7 bases, V lost 2 bases, and 7 bases had no gene match. The DNA of the CDR3 is TGTGCCAGCAGCTTTCAGGGGGCTCGAGGTGGCTACACCTTC. It codes for CASSFQGARGGYTF.

The gene calls are TRBV6-6 and TRBJ2-1, with D possibly being TRBD1 or TRBD2 (6 bases each). The germline gives CDR1 MNHNY, CDR2 SVGAGI (reference sequence). The CDR3 runs 15 residues. V dropped 0 bases and J dropped 6 bases, with 12 bases sitting between them. CDR3: CASSYSSGAGNEQFF. For the CDR3, the DNA is TGTGCCAGCAGTTACTCGTCGGGGGCGGGCAATGAGCAGTTCTTC.

The genes are TRBV5-6 and TRBJ1-6; 7 bases agree with TRBD1. The V gene's germline CDR1 is SGHDT and CDR2 YYEEEE. The V segment lost 4 bases and the J segment 7 bases; nucleotides outside the gene matches: 5. This CDR3 has 14 residues. CDR3 in amino acids: CASSRTGQNSPLHF. CDR3 bases: TGTGCCAGCAGCCGGACAGGCCAGAATTCACCCCTCCACTTT.

The chain couples TRBV7-2 to TRBJ1-1; possible D gene TRBD1, 5 bases. V dropped 3 bases and J dropped 1 base, with 6 bases sitting between them. CDR1 and CDR2 from the germline V gene are SGHTA and FQGNSA. The CDR3 totals 13 residues. The CDR3 DNA reads as TGTGCCAGCAGCTTCCAGGGGAACACTGAAGCTTTCTTT. This gives the protein CASSFQGNTEAFF. Complete variable domain (other parts from reference TRBV7-2 and TRBJ1-1): GAGVSQSPSNKVTEKGKDVELRCDPISGHTALYWYRQSLGQGLEFLIYFQGNSAPDKSGLPSDRFSAERTGGSVSTLTIQRTQQEDSAVYLCASSFQGNTEAFFGQGTRLTVV.

The gene calls are TRBV29-1 and TRBJ2-7; 13 bases align to TRBD2. This CDR3 has 15 amino acids. Trimming at V came to 4 bases and at J to 9 bases, leaving 12 bases not matched to a gene. The germline V gene encodes CDR1 SQVTM and CDR2 ANQGSEA. Here the CDR3 DNA reads TGCAGCGTTGGAGGGACTAGCGGGGTACAAGCAGGGCAGTACTTC. Protein: CSVGGTSGVQAGQYF.

The CDR3 loop is CASRIGQGAGNYGYTF. CDR3 coding DNA: TGCGCCAGCAGAATCGGGCAGGGGGCGGGAAACTATGGCTACACCTTC. The chain combines TRBV5-1 with TRBJ1-2; 8 bases align to TRBD1. The germline CDR1 and CDR2 sequences are SGHRS and YFSETQ. The V segment lost 5 bases and the J segment 2 bases; nucleotides outside the gene matches: 11. This CDR3 has 16 amino acids. The full variable domain, its missing parts supplied by reference TRBV5-1 and TRBJ1-2, is KAGVTQTPRYLIKTRGQQVTLSCSPISGHRSVSWYQQTPGQGLQFLFEYFSETQRNKGNFPGRFSGRQFSNSRSEMNVSTLELGDSALYLCASRIGQGAGNYGYTFGSGTRLTVV.

The chain is built from TRBV9 and TRBJ1-6; no definite D call. From germline, CDR1 is SGDLS and CDR2 YYNGEE. V was clipped by 0 bases and J by 8 bases, with 12 bases between them. The CDR3 length is 15 residues. CDR3 coding DNA: TGTGCCAGCAGCGTAGGACCGATCACCGATTCACCCCTCCACTTT. Residues: CASSVGPITDSPLHF.

V usage is TRBV5-1 and J usage is TRBJ1-3, with D tentatively TRBD1 (6 bases). The ends were cut back, 7 bases at V and 0 bases at J, with 17 bases in the middle. CDR1 SGHRS and CDR2 YFSETQ come from the germline V gene. CDR3 size: 16 residues. This CDR3 is CASLGAGRSSGNTIYF. As DNA, the CDR3 is TGCGCCAGCTTGGGGGCGGGGCGCTCCTCTGGAAACACCATATATTTT.